This T cell receptor (beta chain) was observed in a study of identical twins. This clonotype was picked up a small number of times. TCRdb analysed the 5' RACE reads with MiXCR anew, one entry per CDR3 protein. The table lists 400,000 to 550,000 distinct CDR3 sequences, about 20% of them singletons. The V gene end was trimmed by 0 bases and the J gene end by 2 bases; junction bases not matched to a gene: 5. The CDR3 length is 15 residues. Per the germline V gene, CDR1 is SQVTM and CDR2 is ANQGSEA. This same sample was also taken into another study, of T cells expressing NK-cell markers.

The source material was CD4+ T cells sorted from blood. The clonotype comes from a woman under 30 in good health. The J gene is TRBJ2-5, the V gene TRBV29-1; TRBD2 matches at 8 bases. The CDR3 coding sequence is TGCAGCGTTGAAGATCCCCCTAGCGGGCAAGAGACCCAGTACTTC. This codes for CSVEDPPSGQETQYF.